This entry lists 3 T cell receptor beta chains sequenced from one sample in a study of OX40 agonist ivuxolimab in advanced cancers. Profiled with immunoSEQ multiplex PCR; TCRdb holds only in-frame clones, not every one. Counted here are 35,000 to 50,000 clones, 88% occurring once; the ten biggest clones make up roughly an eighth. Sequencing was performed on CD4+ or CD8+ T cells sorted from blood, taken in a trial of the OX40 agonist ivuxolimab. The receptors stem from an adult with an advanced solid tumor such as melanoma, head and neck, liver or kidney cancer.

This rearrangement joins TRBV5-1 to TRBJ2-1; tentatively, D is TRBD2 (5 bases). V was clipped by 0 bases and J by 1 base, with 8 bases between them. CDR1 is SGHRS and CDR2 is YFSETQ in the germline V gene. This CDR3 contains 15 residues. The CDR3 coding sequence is TGCGCCAGCAGCTTGGAAGGAGGTTCCTACAATGAGCAGTTCTTC. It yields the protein CASSLEGGSYNEQFF.

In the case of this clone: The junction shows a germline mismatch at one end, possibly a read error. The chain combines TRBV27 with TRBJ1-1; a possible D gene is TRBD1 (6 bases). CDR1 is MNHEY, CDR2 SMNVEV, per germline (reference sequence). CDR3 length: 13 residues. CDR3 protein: CASSHRVNIEAFF. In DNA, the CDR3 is TGTGCCAGCAGTCACAGGGTGAACATTGAAGCTTTCTTT.

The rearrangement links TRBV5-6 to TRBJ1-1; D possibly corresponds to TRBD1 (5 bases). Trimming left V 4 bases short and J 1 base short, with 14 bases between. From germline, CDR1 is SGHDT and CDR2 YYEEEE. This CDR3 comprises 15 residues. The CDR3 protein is CASSPAGWRNTEAFF. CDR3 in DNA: TGTGCCAGCAGCCCAGCAGGGTGGAGGAACACTGAAGCTTTCTTT.